This T cell receptor beta chain is drawn from a study of T cell changes during pregnancy in multiple sclerosis. Trimming cost V 5 bases and J 8 bases, with 13 bases left between them. This CDR3 is built from 14 residues. Germline V gene data show CDR1 as MGHDK and CDR2 as SYGVNS. Measured with immunoSEQ multiplex PCR; TCRdb has only the in-frame clones, and not every one. This sample carries around 100,000 clones, 90% to 95% of them seen once, and the ten largest clones take less than 2%. This clone was seen once. The receptor was isolated from a female donor with multiple sclerosis, enrolled in a pregnancy study. Source: peripheral blood, taken in the third trimester of pregnancy. The chain is built from TRBV25-1 and TRBJ1-6, with a tentative D call TRBD1 (6 bases). The CDR3: CASSRDTNYSPLHF. The DNA of the CDR3 is TGTGCCAGCAGTAGGGACACAAACTATTCACCCCTCCACTTT.